What follows is one T cell receptor beta chain and its context. TRB was amplified by touch-down multiplex PCR, primer pools A and B combined. With the multiplex PCR reads reprocessed, TCRdb shows one record per CDR3 protein and no DNA. This table holds fewer than 4,000 distinct CDR3 sequences. TRB amplification used approximately 250 ng of peripheral blood genomic DNA. The CDR3 extends over 15 amino acids. Germline V gives CDR1 MNHEY, CDR2 SMNVEV (reference sequence). This entry comes from a study of T cell clusters in autoimmune cytopenias. The same sample was also used in a study of T cell repertoires in aging, cancer and after chemotherapy. Per that paper: Donor ages fell into six groups from 30 or younger up to 70 or older. Untreated cancer patients had significantly lower blood TCR diversity than age-matched healthy donors. In healthy donors, age-related TCR diversity loss mainly reflected lost richness.

This sequence originates from a human donor in good health. Sequencing was done on a sample of peripheral blood. This chain connects TRBV27 to TRBJ1-5; the D gene TCRdb calls, TRBD1, cannot be checked with no DNA. This CDR3 reads CASSPQGGSNQPQHF.